One TCR beta chain is described in this entry. V was trimmed by 3 bases and J by 4 bases, leaving 7 bases between them. This CDR3 has 13 amino acids. This sample stems from a study of blood T cell repertoires in COVID-19. The repertoire was sequenced with immunoSEQ multiplex PCR; TCRdb's copy has only in-frame clones and lacks some. Of hundreds of thousands of clones in the sample, roughly 87% were seen once. The sequenced material came from peripheral blood. The receptor comes from a man aged 18-30 years with active or convalescent COVID-19. J is TRBJ1-5 and V is TRBV12-3 or TRBV12-4; D is perhaps TRBD1 (5 bases). The CDR3 coding sequence is TGTGCCAGCAGTTTGACAGTTAATCAGCCCCAGCATTTT. Amino acids: CASSLTVNQPQHF.